This T cell receptor (beta chain) was identified in a study of T cells in Graves' hyperthyroidism and ophthalmopathy. This clonotype was counted ten times or more. What was amplified from RNA transcripts were TCR beta CDR3 regions. The HTBI primer set served for first-round RT-PCR of the TCR CDR3. TCRdb itself ran the multiplex PCR reads through MiXCR, one entry per CDR3 protein. Of roughly 360,000 distinct CDR3 sequences in the sample, about 13% were seen once. The blood was taken when hyperthyroidism was first diagnosed, before any ophthalmopathy symptoms showed up. The CDR3 extends over 14 amino acids. Deletions cut 1 base from V and 3 bases from J, with 9 bases between. The germline V gene has CDR1 LNHNV and CDR2 YYDKDF (reference sequence).

Sequencing input: blood. The source of this sequence is a man younger than 40 with Graves' hyperthyroidism that later progressed to Graves' ophthalmopathy. This chain uses TRBV15 with TRBJ2-5, with D possibly being TRBD1 or TRBD2 (5 bases each). CDR3 sequence (DNA): TGTGCCACCAGCAGAGGAGGGGCGAAAGAGACCCAGTACTTC. Translating gives CATSRGGAKETQYF.